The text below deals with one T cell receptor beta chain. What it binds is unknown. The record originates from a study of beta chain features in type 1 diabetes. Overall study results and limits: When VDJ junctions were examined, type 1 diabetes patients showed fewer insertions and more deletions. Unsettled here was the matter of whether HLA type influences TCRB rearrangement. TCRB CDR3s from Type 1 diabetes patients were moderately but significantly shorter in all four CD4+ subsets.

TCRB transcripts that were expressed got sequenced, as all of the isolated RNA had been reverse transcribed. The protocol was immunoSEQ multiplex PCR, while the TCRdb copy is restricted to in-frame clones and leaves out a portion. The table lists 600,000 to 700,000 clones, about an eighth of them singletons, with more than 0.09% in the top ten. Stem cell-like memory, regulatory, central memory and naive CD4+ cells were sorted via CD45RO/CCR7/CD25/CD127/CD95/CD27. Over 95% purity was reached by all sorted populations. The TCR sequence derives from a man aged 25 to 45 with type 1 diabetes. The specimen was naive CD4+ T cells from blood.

The chain's CDR3 is CASSYTGGDVYNEQFF. In DNA form, the CDR3 reads TGCGCCAGCAGCTACACAGGGGGCGACGTCTACAATGAGCAGTTCTTC. The chain employs TRBV5-1 and TRBJ2-1; 9 nucleotides align to TRBD1. With 3 bases clipped from V and 3 bases from J, the junction kept 7 bases outside the gene matches. The CDR3 is made up of 16 amino acids. CDR1 and CDR2 from the germline V gene are SGHRS and YFSETQ.